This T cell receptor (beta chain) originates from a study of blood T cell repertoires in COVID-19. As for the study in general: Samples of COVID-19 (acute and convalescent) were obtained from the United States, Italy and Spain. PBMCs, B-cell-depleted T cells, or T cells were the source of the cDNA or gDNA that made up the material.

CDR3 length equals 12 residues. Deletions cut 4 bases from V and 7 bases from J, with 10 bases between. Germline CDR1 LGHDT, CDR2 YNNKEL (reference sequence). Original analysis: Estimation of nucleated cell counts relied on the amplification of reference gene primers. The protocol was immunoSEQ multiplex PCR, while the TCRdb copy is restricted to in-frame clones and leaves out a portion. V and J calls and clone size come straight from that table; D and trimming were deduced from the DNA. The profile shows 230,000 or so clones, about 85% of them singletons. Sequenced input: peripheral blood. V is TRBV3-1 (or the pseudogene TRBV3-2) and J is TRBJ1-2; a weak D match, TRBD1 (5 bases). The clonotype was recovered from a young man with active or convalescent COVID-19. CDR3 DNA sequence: TGTGCCAGCAGCCTGTCGCAGGGTGGCTACACCTTC. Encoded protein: CASSLSQGGYTF.